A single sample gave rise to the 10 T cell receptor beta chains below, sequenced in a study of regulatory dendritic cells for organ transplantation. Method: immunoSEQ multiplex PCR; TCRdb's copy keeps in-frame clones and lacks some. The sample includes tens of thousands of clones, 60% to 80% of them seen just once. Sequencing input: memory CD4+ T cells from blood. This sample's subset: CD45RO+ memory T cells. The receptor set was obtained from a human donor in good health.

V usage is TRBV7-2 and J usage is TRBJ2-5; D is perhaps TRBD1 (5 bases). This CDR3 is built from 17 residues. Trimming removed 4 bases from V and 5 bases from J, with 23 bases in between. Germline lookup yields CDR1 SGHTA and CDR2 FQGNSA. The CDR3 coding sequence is TGTGCCAGCAGCTCTGACTCGACCCGGCCAGGGCGGGAGACCCAGTACTTC. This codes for CASSSDSTRPGRETQYF. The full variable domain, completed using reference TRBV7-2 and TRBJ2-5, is GAGVSQSPSNKVTEKGKDVELRCDPISGHTALYWYRQSLGQGLEFLIYFQGNSAPDKSGLPSDRFSAERTGGSVSTLTIQRTQQEDSAVYLCASSSDSTRPGRETQYFGPGTRLLVL.

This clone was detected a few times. The CDR3 DNA follows: TGTGCCAGCAGTGAAACGTTGATAGGGACAGACGGGGCCTACGAGCAGTACTTC. Amino acids: CASSETLIGTDGAYEQYF. This chain links TRBV6-1 with TRBJ2-7; 7 nucleotides align to TRBD1. Trimming cost V 2 bases and J 2 bases; bases outside gene matches: 15. The germline CDR1 and CDR2 sequences are MNHNS and SASEGT. The length of the CDR3 is 18 residues.

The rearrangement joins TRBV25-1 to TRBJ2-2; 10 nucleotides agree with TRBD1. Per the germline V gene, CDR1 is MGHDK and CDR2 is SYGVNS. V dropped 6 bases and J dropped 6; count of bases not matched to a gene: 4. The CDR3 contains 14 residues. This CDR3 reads CASRSGTGAGELFF. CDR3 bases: TGTGCCAGCAGATCCGGGACAGGGGCCGGGGAGCTGTTTTTT. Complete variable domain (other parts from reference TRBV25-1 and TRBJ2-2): EADIYQTPRYLVIGTGKKITLECSQTMGHDKMYWYQQDPGMELHLIHYSYGVNSTEKGDLSSESTVSRIRTEHFPLTLESARPSHTSQYLCASRSGTGAGELFFGEGSRLTVL.

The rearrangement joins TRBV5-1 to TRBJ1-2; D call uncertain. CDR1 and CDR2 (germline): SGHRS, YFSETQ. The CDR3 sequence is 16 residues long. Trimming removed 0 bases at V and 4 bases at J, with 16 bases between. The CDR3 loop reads CASSLDGLWSSYGYTF. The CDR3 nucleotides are TGCGCCAGCAGCTTGGACGGTCTGTGGAGTAGCTATGGCTACACCTTC.

The CDR3 loop is CASSLGTSGPRTDTQYF. CDR3 in DNA: TGTGCCAGCAGTTTAGGGACTAGCGGTCCCCGCACAGATACGCAGTATTTT. This sequence joins TRBV28 and TRBJ2-3; TRBD2 matches at 11 bases. This CDR3 is built from 17 residues. The J segment lost 1 base and the V segment lost 2 bases, leaving 5 bases of the junction unmatched. From germline, CDR1 is MDHEN and CDR2 SYDVKM.

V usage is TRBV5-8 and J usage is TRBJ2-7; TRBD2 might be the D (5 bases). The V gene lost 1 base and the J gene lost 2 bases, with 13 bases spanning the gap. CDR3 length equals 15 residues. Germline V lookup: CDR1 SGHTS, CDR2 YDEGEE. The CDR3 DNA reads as TGTGCCAGCAGCTTGCGAGGGTACTTAACCTACGAGCAGTACTTC. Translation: CASSLRGYLTYEQYF.

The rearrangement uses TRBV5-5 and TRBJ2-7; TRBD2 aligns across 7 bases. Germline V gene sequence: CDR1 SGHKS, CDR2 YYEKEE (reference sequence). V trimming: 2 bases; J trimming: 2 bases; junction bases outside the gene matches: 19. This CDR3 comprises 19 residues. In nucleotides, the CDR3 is TGTGCCAGCAGCTTTCAAGGGGCCTCGTCCAGCGGGAATCCCTACGAGCAGTACTTC. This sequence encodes CASSFQGASSSGNPYEQYF.

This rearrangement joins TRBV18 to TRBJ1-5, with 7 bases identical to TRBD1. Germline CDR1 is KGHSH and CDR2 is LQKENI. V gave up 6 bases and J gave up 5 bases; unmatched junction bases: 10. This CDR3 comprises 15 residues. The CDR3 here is CASSQTTGNHQPQHF. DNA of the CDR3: TGTGCCAGCTCCCAGACGACAGGGAACCATCAGCCCCAGCATTTT.

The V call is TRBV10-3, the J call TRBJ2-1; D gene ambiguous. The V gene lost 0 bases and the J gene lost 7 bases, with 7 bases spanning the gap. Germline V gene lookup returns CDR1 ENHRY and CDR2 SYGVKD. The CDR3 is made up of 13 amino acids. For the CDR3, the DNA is TGTGCCATCAGTGAGTCCCAGGAAAATGAGCAGTTCTTC. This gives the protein CAISESQENEQFF.

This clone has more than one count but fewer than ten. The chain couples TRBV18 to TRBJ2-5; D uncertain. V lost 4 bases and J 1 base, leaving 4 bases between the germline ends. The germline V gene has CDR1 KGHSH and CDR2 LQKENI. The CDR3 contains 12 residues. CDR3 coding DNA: TGTGCCAGCTCACGAAGCCAAGAGACCCAGTACTTC. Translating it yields CASSRSQETQYF.